These 27 T cell receptor beta chains came from one sample sequenced in a study of tissue T cells after allogeneic stem cell transplantation (dated by TCRdb to 2022 to 2024). Library creation used the immunoSEQ multiplex PCR assay. The immuneACCESS repertoire file appears here via TCRdb, limited to in-frame rearrangements. These files lack a portion of the clones; in checked studies, under half of the deficit traces to unresolved V genes, and the cause of the others is not known. This sample comprises under 2,000 clones, around 45% of them detected only once. Of the sample, 34% falls within the top ten clones. Read against the paper, the sample's time point label means: mouse harvest day 14 after allogeneic transplant. Each mouse graft, delivered by tail vein injection, combined 10^6 splenic CD5+ T cells with 10^7 T-cell-depleted bone marrow cells. Sequencing was performed on spleen. The receptor source for this set is a female BALB/c mouse given C57BL/6 T cells with graft-versus-host disease after an allogeneic hematopoietic cell transplant.

By sample share, this clone is medium-sized (0.01 to 0.1%). Germline and genes: mouse. The read gets to within 1 residue of the CDR3 end, and the germline J gene fills in the rest. The V call is TRBV14, the J call TRBJ1-4; 7 bases match TRBD1. Germline lookup yields CDR1 SGHDT and CDR2 FRDEAV. The ends lost 3 bases at V and 3 bases at J; junction bases unmatched: 2. This CDR3 is built from 14 residues. The DNA read from the CDR3 is TGTGCCAGCAGTTCGACAGGGACCAACGAAAGATTATTT. Encoded protein: CASSSTGTNERLF. The full CDR3 is CASSSTGTNERLFF.

A remark on this clone: Each gene name is a mouse one. The read ends 1 residue shy of where the CDR3 ends; the end is completed using the germline J gene. V and J are TRBV1 and TRBJ1-3, with D maybe TRBD1 (5 bases). Trimming took off 3 bases at V and 0 bases at J, with 6 bases between the two ends. Germline assignment: CDR1 NSQYPW and CDR2 LRSPGD (reference sequence). The CDR3 is 14 residues long. The CDR3 here is CTCSAGGSGNTLYF. Incomplete CDR3 DNA: TGCACCTGCAGTGCGGGGGGTTCTGGAAATACGCTCTAT.

With regard to this clone: The genes and germline here are from mouse. The read stops 1 residue short of the end of the CDR3; the missing end is completed from the germline J gene. This rearrangement joins TRBV12-2 to TRBJ1-6, with a possible D match to TRBD1 (5 bases). TRBJ1-6 is an ORF; its function is uncertain. The CDR3 contains 14 residues. Germline loops: CDR1 SGHLS, CDR2 HYDKME. The V gene lost 3 bases and the J gene lost 4 bases, with 9 bases spanning the gap. This chain's CDR3 is CASSSGLYNSPLYF. The CDR3 DNA, read in part, is TGTGCCAGCTCTTCGGGACTTTATAATTCGCCCCTCTAC.

This clone showed up just once. Here the gene names and germline are mouse. The CDR3 end falls 1 residue outside the read, so it is completed with the germline J gene. This chain uses TRBV3 with TRBJ1-1; a weak D match, TRBD1 (6 bases). The V and J ends lost 5 bases and 0 bases respectively, with 7 bases between them. Germline CDR1 reads SNHLY; CDR2 reads FYNGKV (reference sequence). The CDR3 contains 13 residues. The chain's CDR3 is CASSRTANTEVFF. The sequenced CDR3 bases are TGTGCCAGCAGCCGGACAGCAAACACAGAAGTCTTC.

This clone was recorded a few times. Germline and genes here are mouse. Read coverage stops 1 residue before the CDR3 terminus; the germline J gene supplies the remainder. The rearrangement links TRBV12-1 to TRBJ2-2, with 8 bases lining up with TRBD1. Trimming cost V 6 bases and J 4 bases; bases outside gene matches: 3. The germline gives CDR1 SGHSN, CDR2 HYEKVE. The CDR3 has 13 amino acids. CDR3 in amino acids: CASGRGRTGQLYF. The CDR3 DNA, read in part, is TGTGCCAGCGGCAGGGGGCGCACCGGGCAGCTCTAC.

In its sample, this clone was seen a few times. Genes and germline come from the mouse. The read falls 1 residue short of the CDR3 end, and the missing part is taken from the germline J gene. This sequence joins TRBV1 and TRBJ2-3, with 11 bases that match TRBD2. CDR1 and CDR2 (germline): NSQYPW, LRSPGD (reference sequence). The ends lost 2 bases at V and 6 bases at J; junction bases unmatched: 1. The CDR3 is made up of 14 amino acids. CDR3 region: CTCSARDWGETLYF. The CDR3 DNA, read in part, is TGCACCTGCAGTGCACGGGACTGGGGGGAAACGCTGTAT.

This clone has just a few counts. Mouse germline and gene names are used. The CDR3 goes on 1 residue after the read ends, and that part is filled in from the germline J gene. The chain links TRBV19 to TRBJ2-5, with TRBD1 matching over 10 bases. Germline CDR1 FNHDT, CDR2 SITEND (reference sequence). V trimming: 3 bases; J trimming: 5 bases; junction bases outside the gene matches: 9. The CDR3 contains 16 residues. CDR3 DNA, as far as it was read: TGTGCCAGCAGTACCCGGGGGACAGGGGAGCGAGACACCCAGTAC. Amino acids: CASSTRGTGERDTQY. The CDR3 as a whole reads CASSTRGTGERDTQYF.

Remarks on this clone: The listed genes are named as in mouse. With the read ending 1 residue before the CDR3 end, the germline J gene is used to fill in that end. The chain uses TRBV3 and TRBJ1-2, with D maybe TRBD1 (5 bases). The CDR3 is made up of 13 amino acids. Germline-derived CDR1 and CDR2 are SNHLY and FYNGKV (reference sequence). Trimming took 3 bases from V and 0 from J, leaving 5 bases between them. Incomplete CDR3 DNA: TGTGCCAGCAGCTTGACAGCAAACTCCGACTACACC. It translates to CASSLTANSDYT. The whole CDR3 sequence reads CASSLTANSDYTF.

As for this clone: Gene names are the mouse ones. From the germline J gene comes the end of the CDR3, since the read stops 1 residue before it. The chain recombines TRBV13-2 with TRBJ2-1; TRBD2 matches 7 bases. J gave up 12 bases and V 2 bases, and 8 bases lay outside the gene matches. The germline gives CDR1 NNHNN, CDR2 SYGAGS (reference sequence). This CDR3 contains 13 residues. The sequenced CDR3 bases are TGTGCCAGCGGTGACCGGGGGGGATTGCTGCAGTTC. Protein: CASGDRGGLLQF. The entire CDR3 reads CASGDRGGLLQFF.

The count of this clone is one. Mouse gene names and germline throughout. From the germline J gene comes the end of the CDR3, since the read stops 1 residue before it. The V gene is TRBV15, the J gene TRBJ1-1; D remains ambiguous. This CDR3 is built from 12 residues. The ends were cut back, 6 bases at V and 1 base at J, with 6 bases in the middle. Germline-derived CDR1 and CDR2 are SGHND and FRSKSL. The CDR3 bases that were read are TGTGCCAGCAGCGCAGGGAACACAGAAGTCTTC. Its translation: CASSAGNTEVF. The whole CDR3 region reads CASSAGNTEVFF.

This clone was counted between two and nine times. Gene names denote mouse genes. The CDR3 extends 1 residue past the end of the read, so its final part is completed from the germline J gene. V gene TRBV19 combines with J gene TRBJ2-5; 8 bases fit TRBD1. In germline, CDR1 is FNHDT, CDR2 SITEND (reference sequence). The CDR3 sequence is 16 residues long. V was clipped by 0 bases and J by 2 bases; unmatched bases: 5. The CDR3 sequence is CASSIGTGSAQDTQYF. The part of the CDR3 DNA that was read is TGTGCCAGCAGTATAGGGACAGGGAGCGCCCAAGACACCCAGTAC.

As regards this clone: The listed genes are named as in mouse. Sequencing ends 1 residue short of the CDR3 end; the germline J gene provides the rest. The chain carries TRBV4 and TRBJ2-7; 10 nucleotides match TRBD2. Trimming removed 4 bases from V and 4 bases from J; junction bases left unmatched: 4. This CDR3 region has 14 residues. Germline V gene lookup returns CDR1 LGHDT and CDR2 YNNKQL (reference sequence). Here the CDR3 reads CASSSGTGAYEQYF. Incomplete CDR3 DNA: TGTGCCAGCAGCTCCGGGACTGGGGCTTATGAACAGTAC.

In the case of this clone: Gene names and germline refer to mouse. The read terminates 1 residue before the CDR3 end, so the remaining end is supplied by the germline J gene. The chain has TRBV14 and TRBJ2-7; D gene uncertain. Germline lookup yields CDR1 SGHDT and CDR2 FRDEAV. V was cut by 0 bases and J by 4 bases, with 5 bases left in between. The CDR3 covers 12 residues. Incomplete CDR3 DNA: TGTGCCAGCAGTTTCTCCATTTATGAACAGTAC. Translating gives CASSFSIYEQY. The whole CDR3 sequence is CASSFSIYEQYF.

Comments on this clone: Gene labels here are mouse ones. The read ends 1 residue before the CDR3 terminus; that terminus is restored from the germline J gene. The rearrangement links TRBV5 to TRBJ2-3; 8 positions agree with TRBD1. Losses at the gene ends were 1 base for V and 1 base for J; bases not matched to a gene: 4. Germline lookup yields CDR1 LGHNA and CDR2 YNLKQL (reference sequence). The CDR3 contains 16 residues. The CDR3 protein is CASSQGGGQGAETLYF. The sequenced part of the CDR3 DNA is TGTGCCAGCAGCCAAGGAGGGGGACAGGGTGCAGAAACGCTGTAT.

The sample holds a few counts of this clone. Gene labels here are mouse ones. The DNA ends 1 residue before the CDR3 does, and the rest of the CDR3 is filled in from the germline J gene. The chain is built from TRBV12-2 and TRBJ1-1; a weak D match, TRBD1 (6 bases). The V end was cut by 2 bases, the J end by 1 base, with 7 bases between. Germline CDR1 is SGHLS and CDR2 is HYDKME. The CDR3 has 13 residues. The CDR3 here is CASSPGANTEVFF. The CDR3 bases that were read are TGTGCCAGCTCTCCAGGGGCGAACACAGAAGTCTTC.

This clone counts as medium-sized. Gene names and germline match the mouse. The read comes to an end 1 residue before the CDR3 does, leaving the germline J gene to fill in the end. The rearrangement joins TRBV14 to TRBJ2-7; D possibly matches TRBD1 or TRBD2 (5 bases each). Trimming shortened V by 1 base and J by 3 bases, and 8 bases separated the two germline ends. The CDR3 is 13 residues long. Germline V gene data show CDR1 as SGHDT and CDR2 as FRDEAV. Here the CDR3 reads CASSFGALYEQYF. Partial CDR3 DNA: TGTGCCAGCAGTTTCGGGGCTCTCTATGAACAGTAC.

Comments on this clone: These gene names are mouse names. The read terminates 1 residue before the CDR3 end, so the remaining end is supplied by the germline J gene. This chain connects TRBV2 to TRBJ1-1; possibly TRBD1 for D (5 bases). CDR3 length: 14 residues. With 0 bases removed from V and 2 bases from J, the gap between germline ends came to 7 bases. The germline V gene encodes CDR1 LGHNA and CDR2 YSYQKL. CDR3 amino acids: CASSQEGVNTEVFF. CDR3 bases read: TGTGCCAGCAGCCAAGAAGGGGTTAACACAGAAGTCTTC.

This clone is deemed medium-sized. Gene and germline names: mouse. Read sequence stops 1 residue before the CDR3 end, and the germline J gene provides the missing end. The chain couples TRBV12-2 to TRBJ2-2; TRBD2 agrees at 10 bases. V lost 6 bases and J lost 1; bases outside the gene matches: 4. The CDR3 covers 15 residues. Germline lookup yields CDR1 SGHLS and CDR2 HYDKME. The CDR3 region is CASLTGGGNTGQLYF. Partial CDR3 DNA: TGTGCCAGCCTCACTGGGGGGGGAAACACCGGGCAGCTCTAC.

Comment on this clone: A much larger clone is a single base away; this may be a read error. Here the gene names and germline are mouse. Here the CDR3 reads CASGDRDEQYF. The CDR3 bases that were read are TGTGCCAGCGGTGACAGGGATGAACAGTAC. This sequence joins TRBV13-3 and TRBJ2-7; 7 nucleotides line up with TRBD1. The read terminates 1 residue before the CDR3 end, so the remaining end is supplied by the germline J gene. The germline CDR1 and CDR2 sequences are NNHDY and SYVADS. The CDR3 is 11 residues long.

This clone was observed a handful of times. Mouse names are used for the genes. Read data end 1 residue before the CDR3 end; the end is taken from the germline J gene. This chain links TRBV13-3 with TRBJ2-1; D ambiguous. This CDR3 region has 11 residues. The germline V gene encodes CDR1 NNHDY and CDR2 SYVADS. Trimming removed 1 base at V and 7 bases at J, with 3 bases between. The CDR3 sequence: CASSDRAEQFF. CDR3 bases read: TGTGCCAGCAGTGATCGGGCTGAGCAGTTC.

Comment on this clone: Mouse germline and gene names are used. The read terminates 1 residue before the CDR3 end, so the remaining end is supplied by the germline J gene. The chain employs TRBV13-1 and TRBJ1-1; a weak D match, TRBD1 (5 bases). V lost 3 bases, J lost 2 bases, and 8 bases lay in between. CDR3 length: 13 amino acids. CDR1 NSHNY and CDR2 SYGAGN come from the germline V gene. CDR3 DNA, as far as it was read: TGTGCCAGCAGTGGCCAGGGTAACACAGAAGTCTTC. Translated: CASSGQGNTEVF. The entire CDR3 reads CASSGQGNTEVFF.

Comment on this clone: The gene symbols are mouse symbols. The read ends 1 residue shy of where the CDR3 ends; the end is completed using the germline J gene. V is TRBV23 and J is TRBJ2-5; the table's D gene call, TRBD2, was not cross checked with the DNA. Per germline, CDR1 KGHTA and CDR2 FQNQQP. There are 15 residues in the CDR3. CDR3 DNA, as far as it was read: TGCTCCAGCAGTCGACTGGGACGTAACCAAGACACCCAGTAC. Translated: CSSSRLGRNQDTQY. In full, the CDR3 is CSSSRLGRNQDTQYF.

Comments on this clone: The gene names here belong to mouse. The read ends 1 residue shy of where the CDR3 ends; the end is completed using the germline J gene. This chain uses TRBV13-2 with TRBJ1-1, with D hard to call. Germline V CDR1 and CDR2: NNHNN, SYGAGS (reference sequence). The CDR3 has 13 residues. Trimming stripped 0 bases from V and 0 bases from J, with 3 bases between. CDR3 DNA, as far as it was read: TGTGCCAGCGGTGATGGGCAGAACACAGAAGTCTTC. Translation gives CASGDGQNTEVF. The whole CDR3 is CASGDGQNTEVFF.

This clone ranks as medium-sized. Gene names follow the mouse nomenclature. The sequenced fragment ends 1 residue before the CDR3 boundary, so the rest is inferred from the germline J gene. The genes are TRBV16 and TRBJ2-7, with D perhaps TRBD1 (6 bases). The length of the CDR3 is 13 residues. The V end was cut by 0 bases, the J end by 4 bases, with 7 bases between. The germline CDR1 and CDR2 sequences are SGHSA and FRNQAP. The part of the CDR3 DNA that was read is TGTGCAAGCAGCTTAGATGGGACATATGAACAGTAC. Translated: CASSLDGTYEQY. The CDR3, in full, reads CASSLDGTYEQYF. Together with reference TRBV16 and TRBJ2-7, the CDR3 gives the full variable domain: NAGVIQTPRHKVTGKGQEATLWCEPISGHSAVFWYRQTIVQGLEFLTYFRNQAPIDDSGMPKERFSAQMPNQSHSTLKIQSTQPQDSAVYLCASSLDGTYEQYFGPGTRLTVL.

Judged by abundance, this clone is medium-sized. Gene names follow the mouse nomenclature. Read coverage stops 1 residue before the CDR3 terminus; the germline J gene supplies the remainder. V and J are TRBV12-2 and TRBJ2-7; 8 bases are shared with TRBD2. Losses at the gene ends were 2 bases for V and 7 bases for J; bases not matched to a gene: 9. Germline V gene data show CDR1 as SGHLS and CDR2 as HYDKME. This CDR3 has 14 amino acids. The CDR3 loop is CASSPYWGRGEQYF. Partial CDR3 DNA: TGTGCCAGCTCTCCCTACTGGGGGCGCGGGGAACAGTAC.

A single count supports this clone. Mouse gene names and germline throughout. The read halts 1 residue ahead of the CDR3 end, with the missing end drawn from the germline J gene. The rearrangement joins TRBV20 to TRBJ2-3; D not resolved. Germline CDR1 and CDR2: GFQATS and STVNSAI. The CDR3 covers 14 residues. V lost 2 bases, J lost 0 bases, and 9 bases lay in between. CDR3 sequence reads: CGARWRRSAETLYF. The sequenced part of the CDR3 DNA is TGTGGTGCTAGGTGGAGAAGAAGTGCAGAAACGCTGTAT.

On this clone itself: Any gene name here is a mouse gene name. The sequence runs out 1 residue before the end of the CDR3; the remainder is reconstructed from the germline J gene. The chain couples TRBV16 to TRBJ2-1; TRBD1 agrees at 9 bases. Germline assignment: CDR1 SGHSA and CDR2 FRNQAP. Trimming removed 1 base from V and 7 bases from J; junction bases left unmatched: 5. CDR3 length: 15 residues. The CDR3 bases that were read are TGTGCAAGCAGCTTAGTAGGACAGGGGCGGGCTGAGCAGTTC. This sequence encodes CASSLVGQGRAEQF. The entire CDR3 protein is CASSLVGQGRAEQFF.